Listed below are T cell receptor beta chains from one sample, sequenced in a study of shared clonotypes between healthy human individuals. Data came from immunoSEQ multiplex PCR; TCRdb stores just in-frame clones and leaves some out. The data show around 2.3 million clones, approximately 95% seen once. Sequencing input: naive CD4+ T cells sorted from blood. All receptors derive from a man between 18 and 35 years old in good health. The CDR3 runs from the conserved cysteine through the conserved F or W. A D gene is named only where the DNA matches it firmly. Expanded clones are given a class, and other clones once, few, many or no size at all.

>NA|TRBJ2-3|NA|TRBV2
CASSGIGGRTDTQYF
TGTGCCAGCAGTGGAATTGGGGGGCGTACAGATACGCAGTATTTT
>NA|TRBJ2-1|NA|TRBV29-1
CSVEGFPRRGNEQFF
TGCAGCGTTGAAGGGTTCCCCCGTAGGGGCAATGAGCAGTTCTTC
>NA|TRBJ2-7|NA|TRBV21-1
CASSPVAGGRGTYEQYF
TGTGCCAGCAGCCCCGTGGCAGGCGGGCGGGGGACCTACGAGCAGTACTTC
>NA|TRBJ1-1|NA|TRBV5-1
CASSVQENTEAFF
TGCGCCAGCAGCGTACAGGAGAACACTGAAGCTTTCTTT
>NA|TRBJ1-5|TRBD1|TRBV7-2
CASSSPGTGGRQPQHF
TGTGCCAGCAGCTCCCCCGGGACAGGGGGACGTCAGCCCCAGCATTTT
>NA|TRBJ1-1|NA|TRBV7-2
CASSRRVGAAEAFF
TGTGCCAGCAGCCGACGCGTGGGGGCGGCTGAAGCTTTCTTT
>NA|TRBJ2-1|TRBD2|TRBV12-5
CASGSPGLVYGNEQFF
TGTGCTAGTGGTTCTCCGGGACTAGTTTATGGCAATGAGCAGTTCTTC
>NA|TRBJ2-3|NA|TRBV7-3
CASSFGVTDTQYF
TGTGCCAGCAGCTTTGGGGTCACAGATACGCAGTATTTT
>NA|TRBJ2-1|TRBD2|TRBV27
CASSLGAERGAHEQFF
TGTGCCAGCAGTTTAGGAGCGGAGCGGGGAGCCCATGAGCAGTTCTTC
>NA|TRBJ2-7|NA|TRBV6-1
CASLRSASFPYEQYF
TGTGCCAGCCTTAGGTCGGCCAGCTTCCCCTACGAGCAGTACTTC
>NA|TRBJ2-7|NA|TRBV5-1
CASSLGQISSYEQYF
TGCGCCAGCAGCTTGGGGCAGATAAGCTCCTACGAGCAGTACTTC
>NA|TRBJ2-7|NA|TRBV10-3
CAISDWRTYEQYF
TGTGCCATCAGTGATTGGAGAACCTACGAGCAGTACTTC
>once|TRBJ1-4|NA|TRBV27
CASSLGRLSNEKLFF
TGTGCCAGCAGTTTGGGCAGGCTGTCTAATGAAAAACTGTTTTTT
>once|TRBJ2-5|NA|TRBV10-3
CAISDLEPGETQYF
TGTGCCATCAGTGACCTCGAACCTGGAGAGACCCAGTACTTC
>NA|TRBJ2-7|NA|TRBV5-1
CASSLDWSSYEQYF
TGCGCCAGCAGCTTGGACTGGAGCTCCTACGAGCAGTACTTC
>NA|TRBJ2-1|TRBD1|TRBV11-2
CASSNPGQGYNEQFF
TGTGCCAGCAGCAATCCGGGACAGGGGTACAATGAGCAGTTCTTC
>NA|TRBJ1-2|TRBD1|TRBV28
CASSDAGQGSIYGYTF
TGTGCCAGCAGCGATGCGGGACAGGGGTCGATCTATGGCTACACCTTC
>NA|TRBJ1-5|NA|TRBV10-3
CAISDWGGQPQHF
TGTGCCATCAGTGATTGGGGAGGACAGCCCCAGCATTTT
>NA|TRBJ1-1|TRBD1|TRBV6-6
CASNRGLKNTEAFF
TGTGCCAGCAACAGGGGGCTCAAGAACACTGAAGCTTTCTTT
>NA|TRBJ1-4|NA|TRBV10-3
CAISRQESEKLFF
TGTGCCATCAGTCGACAGGAGAGTGAAAAACTGTTTTTT
>NA|TRBJ1-1|TRBD1|TRBV30
CAWSSQPDRGTEAFF
TGTGCCTGGAGTTCCCAGCCTGACAGGGGGACTGAAGCTTTCTTT
>NA|TRBJ2-7|TRBD1|TRBV5-1
CASSSETGLTYEQYF
TGCGCCAGCAGCTCAGAGACAGGGTTGACCTACGAGCAGTACTTC
>NA|TRBJ2-3|TRBD2|TRBV6-8
CASSLRGLADQRTDTQYF
TGTGCCAGCAGCCTGAGGGGACTAGCGGACCAAAGGACAGATACGCAGTATTTT
>once|TRBJ1-4|NA|TRBV5-6
CASSLMRNEKLFF
TGTGCCAGCAGCTTGATGAGAAATGAAAAACTGTTTTTT
>NA|TRBJ1-2|NA|TRBV6-1
CASSEGGWDGYTF
TGTGCCAGCAGTGAAGGGGGGTGGGACGGCTACACCTTC
>NA|TRBJ2-7|NA|TRBV25-1
CASSEGAYEQYF
TGTGCCAGCAGTGAGGGGGCCTACGAGCAGTACTTC